This is a list of T cell receptor beta chains from one sample in a study of T cells in Graves' hyperthyroidism and ophthalmopathy. TCRdb reanalysed the multiplex PCR reads using MiXCR and keeps one entry per CDR3 protein. Here the sample spans some 400,000 distinct CDR3 sequences, roughly 13% being singletons. The sequenced material came from blood. The source of these receptors is a man aged 30-40 years with Graves' hyperthyroidism that later progressed to Graves' ophthalmopathy. The CDR3 runs from the conserved cysteine through the conserved F or W. D genes are given only for firm matches. Expanded clones are given a class, and other clones once, few, many or no size at all.

j_call clone_size v_call cdr3_length d_call cdr3_aa cdr3_nt
TRBJ2-7 NA TRBV6-1 14 NA CASSTGTGLYEQYF TGTGCCAGCAGTACAGGGACTGGACTTTACGAGCAGTACTTC
TRBJ1-5 NA TRBV11-2 17 NA CAYLWSFKCYSNQPQHF TGTGCCTACCTCTGGAGCTTTAAATGTTATAGCAATCAGCCCCAGCATTTT
TRBJ2-7 NA TRBV5-1 14 NA CASSLYRQEYEQYF TGCGCCAGCAGCTTGTATCGGCAGGAGTACGAGCAGTACTTC
TRBJ1-1 many TRBV6-1 13 NA CATRSGGYTEAFF TGTGCCACCCGATCGGGCGGGTACACTGAAGCTTTCTTT
TRBJ1-1 many TRBV3-1 15 TRBD1 CASSQETGRNTEAFF TGTGCCAGCAGCCAAGAGACAGGGAGGAACACTGAAGCTTTCTTT
TRBJ2-5 few TRBV6-1 14 NA CAVTSGTVQETQYF TGTGCCGTTACCAGTGGGACCGTCCAAGAGACCCAGTACTTC
TRBJ2-3 NA TRBV6-5 17 TRBD2 CASSYSLRLAGGDTQYF TGTGCCAGCAGTTACTCCCTTCGACTAGCGGGGGGAGATACGCAGTATTTT
TRBJ2-7 many TRBV30 14 TRBD2 CAWGSSGGAYEQYF TGTGCCTGGGGCTCGAGCGGGGGGGCCTACGAGCAGTACTTC
TRBJ1-6 NA TRBV7-8 17 NA CASSSGRLSSYNSPLHF TGTGCCAGCAGCTCTGGACGCCTGAGCTCCTATAATTCACCCCTCCACTTT
TRBJ2-3 NA TRBV11-2 16 NA CASSRGPPGKTDTQYF TGTGCCAGCAGCCGGGGACCGCCTGGGAAGACAGATACGCAGTATTTT
TRBJ1-5 NA TRBV4-1 15 TRBD1 CASSSPAGGNQPQHF TGCGCCAGCAGCTCCCCTGCAGGGGGAAATCAGCCCCAGCATTTT
TRBJ1-2 once TRBV2 13 TRBD1 CASRPGGGYGYTF TGTGCCAGCAGGCCAGGGGGCGGTTATGGCTACACCTTC
TRBJ1-1 many TRBV11-2 14 NA CASSLEPYDTEAFF TGTGCCAGCAGCTTAGAACCCTACGACACTGAAGCTTTCTTT
TRBJ1-5 many TRBV7-9 15 TRBD1 CASSLQGAGNQPQHF TGTGCCAGCAGTCTCCAGGGGGCAGGCAATCAGCCCCAGCATTTT
TRBJ2-7 NA TRBV5-4 13 NA CASSARGVYEQYF TGTGCCAGCAGCGCCCGCGGGGTATACGAGCAGTACTTC
TRBJ1-6 NA TRBV4-2 18 NA CASSQDPGHGAYNSPLHF TGTGCCAGCAGCCAAGATCCAGGGCATGGAGCCTATAATTCACCCCTCCACTTT
TRBJ1-4 many TRBV5-1 14 NA CASSLGPHDEKLFF TGCGCCAGCAGCCTTGGACCGCACGATGAAAAACTGTTTTTT
TRBJ1-1 NA TRBV6-1 13 TRBD1 CASPGTDNTEAFF TGTGCCAGCCCGGGGACAGACAACACTGAAGCTTTCTTT
TRBJ2-3 NA TRBV7-8 18 TRBD1 CASSLAGFAIRLRDRQYF TGTGCCAGCAGCTTAGCGGGGTTTGCAATTCGTCTTCGGGACAGGCAGTATTTT
TRBJ2-7 many TRBV27 13 TRBD1 CASSSAGGYEQYF TGTGCCAGCAGTTCGGCAGGGGGCTACGAGCAGTACTTC
TRBJ1-4 NA TRBV6-1 18 NA CASSSTGRTVATNEKLFF TGTGCCAGCAGTAGTACGGGGAGGACAGTTGCAACTAATGAAAAACTGTTTTTT
TRBJ1-4 NA TRBV11-3 17 NA CASSLELGAATNEKLFF TGTGCCAGCAGCTTAGAACTGGGGGCCGCAACTAATGAAAAACTGTTTTTT
TRBJ2-1 many TRBV11-3 16 NA CASSSQLWDTYNEQFF TGTGCCAGCAGCTCCCAACTCTGGGACACCTACAATGAGCAGTTCTTC
TRBJ2-6 NA TRBV11-2 18 NA CASSFFSVQGPGANVLTF TGTGCCAGCAGCTTCTTTAGCGTACAGGGACCTGGGGCCAACGTCCTGACTTTC
TRBJ1-4 many TRBV11-2 15 NA CASREGGGTNEKLFF TGTGCCAGCCGCGAGGGGGGGGGAACTAATGAAAAACTGTTTTTT
TRBJ2-3 once TRBV6-2/TRBV6-3 15 NA CASSSYIARGGTQYF TGTGCCAGCAGTTCCTATATTGCCAGGGGAGGTACGCAGTATTTT
TRBJ2-5 NA TRBV10-3 13 TRBD2 CAIGEGTEETQYF TGTGCCATCGGGGAGGGAACCGAAGAGACCCAGTACTTC
TRBJ1-2 many TRBV28 11 NA CASAGGYGYTF TGTGCCAGCGCGGGGGGCTATGGCTACACCTTC
TRBJ2-7 few TRBV27 16 NA CASSLTGTLFPYEQYF TGTGCCAGTTCTCTCACCGGGACCCTCTTTCCCTACGAGCAGTACTTC
TRBJ1-1 many TRBV7-8 13 NA CASSLELNTEAFF TGTGCCAGCAGCTTAGAGTTGAACACTGAAGCTTTCTTT
TRBJ1-1 many TRBV12-3/TRBV12-4 12 NA CASSFQAGEAFF TGTGCCAGCAGTTTTCAGGCTGGTGAAGCTTTCTTT
TRBJ2-7 NA TRBV7-6 13 NA CASSSGSWGEQYF TGTGCCAGCAGTTCAGGGAGTTGGGGCGAGCAGTACTTC
TRBJ1-6 NA TRBV9 15 NA CASSVGGALDSPLHF TGTGCCAGCAGCGTAGGAGGGGCTTTGGATTCACCCCTCCACTTT
TRBJ1-4 few TRBV5-1 15 NA CASSRGSATNEKLFF TGCGCCAGCAGCCGGGGGTCCGCAACTAATGAAAAACTGTTTTTT
TRBJ1-2 once TRBV5-1 13 NA CASRLGEGNGYTF TGCGCCAGCCGGTTAGGGGAGGGGAATGGCTACACCTTC
TRBJ2-1 NA TRBV29-1 16 TRBD1 CSVEDYRGHLKNEQFF TGCAGCGTTGAAGATTACAGGGGGCACTTAAAGAATGAGCAGTTCTTC
TRBJ1-1 NA TRBV19 15 TRBD1 CASSPFESQGEAAFF TGTGCCAGTAGTCCGTTCGAATCTCAGGGGGAGGCGGCTTTCTTT
TRBJ1-6 NA TRBV5-1 15 NA CASSLEGEGNSPLHF TGCGCCAGCAGCTTGGAAGGGGAGGGGAATTCACCCCTCCACTTT
TRBJ2-5 many TRBV18 15 TRBD1 CASSDRTGLGETQYF TGTGCCAGCTCAGACAGGACAGGGCTGGGGGAGACCCAGTACTTC
TRBJ2-7 NA TRBV20-1 12 NA CSARPGSYEQYF TGCAGTGCCCGCCCCGGCTCCTACGAGCAGTACTTC
TRBJ1-2 NA TRBV18 17 NA CASSPSYEQTPGYGYTF TGTGCCAGCTCACCATCTTACGAACAGACGCCAGGGTATGGCTACACCTTC
TRBJ2-7 NA TRBV6-1 15 TRBD2 CASSIQSSGPYEQYF TGTGCCAGCAGTATCCAATCTAGCGGACCCTACGAGCAGTACTTC
TRBJ2-7 NA TRBV7-6 15 TRBD1 CASSYSGTGQSEQYF TGTGCCAGCAGTTACTCCGGGACAGGGCAATCGGAGCAGTACTTC
TRBJ1-1 few TRBV18 16 TRBD1 CASSPSRGRWNTEAFF TGTGCCAGCTCACCCTCCAGGGGGCGGTGGAACACTGAAGCTTTCTTT
TRBJ2-3 NA TRBV7-9 16 NA CASSPQGGLSTDTQYF TGTGCCAGCAGCCCTCAGGGGGGTCTTAGCACAGATACGCAGTATTTT
TRBJ2-1 few TRBV19 17 TRBD2 CASSIRASGGVYNEQFF TGTGCCAGTAGTATTCGGGCTAGCGGGGGGGTATACAATGAGCAGTTCTTC
TRBJ2-4 NA TRBV18 12 TRBD1 CASSSDRANQYF TGTGCCAGCTCATCGGACAGGGCCAATCAGTACTTC
TRBJ2-2 few TRBV6-1 16 NA CASSEGDGRITGELFF TGTGCCAGCAGTGAAGGGGACGGCAGGATTACCGGGGAGCTGTTTTTT
TRBJ2-3 many TRBV5-6 15 NA CASSWGQLSTDTQYF TGTGCCAGCAGCTGGGGACAACTGAGCACAGATACGCAGTATTTT
TRBJ2-2 few TRBV27 12 NA CATSVWGGELFF TGTGCCACTTCAGTATGGGGCGGGGAGCTGTTTTTT
TRBJ1-1 NA TRBV10-3 14 NA CAITSQGGSTEAFF TGTGCCATCACCTCACAGGGTGGGAGCACTGAAGCTTTCTTT
TRBJ2-2 few TRBV9 16 NA CASSARGELGTGELFF TGTGCCAGCAGCGCGCGGGGAGAATTGGGCACCGGGGAGCTGTTTTTT
TRBJ1-2 few TRBV19 14 NA CASSQIDMIYGYTF TGTGCCAGTAGCCAGATCGACATGATCTATGGCTACACCTTC
TRBJ1-4 NA TRBV6-4 14 NA CASSVMGMREKLFF TGTGCCAGCAGTGTGATGGGGATGAGGGAAAAACTGTTTTTT
TRBJ1-1 many TRBV4-1 15 NA CASSLSTPVNTEAFF TGCGCCAGCAGCCTCAGCACTCCAGTGAACACTGAAGCTTTCTTT